Here is one T cell receptor beta chain with its context. Only in-frame clones appear in the TCRdb table, and some are missing; sequencing was by immunoSEQ multiplex PCR. The profile shows 40,000 to 55,000 clones, 90% to 96% of them singletons. This CDR3 comprises 14 residues. V shed 4 bases and J 2 bases; nucleotides not matched to a gene: 2. Germline CDR1 reads SGHRS; CDR2 reads YFSETQ. This entry belongs to a study of technical replicates of blood from a handful of donors. This TCR came from a human donor in good health. The sample taken for sequencing was T cells isolated from PBMCs. V gene TRBV5-1 combines with J gene TRBJ2-7, with 11 bases identical to TRBD2. The CDR3 DNA follows: TGCGCCAGCAGCAGTAGCGGGAGGGCCTACGAGCAGTACTTC. It codes for CASSSSGRAYEQYF.